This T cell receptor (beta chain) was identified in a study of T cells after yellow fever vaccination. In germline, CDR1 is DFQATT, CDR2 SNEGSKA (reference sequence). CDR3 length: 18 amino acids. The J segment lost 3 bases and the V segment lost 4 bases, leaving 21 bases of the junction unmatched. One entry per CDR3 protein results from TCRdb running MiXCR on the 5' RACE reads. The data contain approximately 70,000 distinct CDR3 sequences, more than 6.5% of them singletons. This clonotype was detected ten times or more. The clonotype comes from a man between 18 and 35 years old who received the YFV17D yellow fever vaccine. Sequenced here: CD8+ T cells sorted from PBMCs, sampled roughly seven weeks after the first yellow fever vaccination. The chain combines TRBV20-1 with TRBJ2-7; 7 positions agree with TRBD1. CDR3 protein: CSAIVSLGRDSLFYEQYF. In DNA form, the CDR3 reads TGCAGTGCTATAGTCTCCCTCGGCCGGGACAGCCTTTTCTACGAGCAGTACTTC.